One sample yielded the 21 T cell receptor beta chains listed below, sequenced in a study of blood T cell repertoires in COVID-19. Produced via immunoSEQ multiplex PCR; TCRdb's table is partial and in-frame only. This table has 150,000 to 200,000 clones, 75% to 90% appearing once. Sequenced material: peripheral blood. The receptors were sampled from a woman of 80 years or more with active or convalescent COVID-19.

In this sample, this clone turned up once. The chain links TRBV11-3 to TRBJ1-1; D might be TRBD1 (5 bases). This CDR3 is 14 amino acids long. Per the germline V gene, CDR1 is SGHNT and CDR2 is YENEEA. V lost 4 bases and J 3 bases, leaving 12 bases between the germline ends. The CDR3 DNA reads TGTGCCAGCAGCTGGGACGGGGGGGACACTGAAGCTTTCTTT. It yields the protein CASSWDGGDTEAFF.

The chain employs TRBV6-5 and TRBJ2-7; maybe TRBD1 (6 bases). The length of the CDR3 is 15 residues. CDR1 is MNHEY, CDR2 SVGAGI, per germline. V was pared by 3 bases and J by 1 base, with 13 bases between. The CDR3 is CASSYTGTTSYEQYF. Here the CDR3 DNA reads TGTGCCAGCAGTTATACAGGGACGACGTCCTACGAGCAGTACTTC.

Of note for this clone: Other DNA sequences in the sample encode the same CDR3. The chain joins TRBV2 to TRBJ1-1, with D perhaps matching TRBD1 (6 bases). The CDR3 is 13 amino acids. Germline V gene lookup returns CDR1 SNHLY and CDR2 FYNNEI. Trimming took 5 bases from V and 3 from J, leaving 10 bases between them. The DNA for the CDR3 is TGTGCCAGCAGTACGAAGGGGGACACTGAAGCTTTCTTT. Protein: CASSTKGDTEAFF.

This chain joins TRBV5-6 and TRBJ2-4; unclear D gene. The CDR3 extends over 15 amino acids. The germline V and J ends were trimmed by 0 bases and 3 bases, with 10 bases remaining between them. Germline V CDR1 and CDR2: SGHDT, YYEEEE. The CDR3 protein is CASSLVQDIKNIQYF. The DNA for the CDR3 is TGTGCCAGCAGCTTGGTGCAGGATATCAAAAACATTCAGTACTTC.

The J gene is TRBJ1-2, the V gene TRBV6-5; 7 positions agree with TRBD1. The ends lost 2 bases at V and 8 bases at J; junction bases unmatched: 11. Germline CDR1 reads MNHEY; CDR2 reads SVGAGI. CDR3 size: 15 residues. The CDR3 here is CASSYTGTAPAGYTF. The CDR3, as DNA: TGTGCCAGCAGTTACACTGGGACAGCCCCGGCCGGCTACACCTTC.

V usage is TRBV19 and J usage is TRBJ1-1, with D perhaps TRBD1 (6 bases). Trimming stripped 3 bases from V and 0 bases from J, with 11 bases between. This CDR3 contains 15 residues. CDR1 and CDR2 (germline): LNHDA, SQIVND (reference sequence). The DNA for the CDR3 is TGTGCCAGTAGTATTGGGGGACACATGAACACTGAAGCTTTCTTT. This codes for CASSIGGHMNTEAFF.

The rearrangement joins TRBV4-1 to TRBJ1-2; 7 bases map to TRBD1. In germline, CDR1 is MGHRA, CDR2 YSYEKL. V lost 0 bases, J lost 7 bases, and 14 bases stayed unmatched. The CDR3 is made up of 17 amino acids. CDR3 region: CASSQDWASGYRGGYTF. The CDR3 bases are TGCGCCAGCAGCCAAGATTGGGCCTCTGGCTACAGGGGTGGCTACACCTTC.

The V call is TRBV18, the J call TRBJ1-2, with 7 bases fitting TRBD1. Germline CDR1 is KGHSH and CDR2 is LQKENI. The trim removed 0 bases at V and 3 bases at J, leaving 4 bases unmatched. The CDR3 is made up of 15 amino acids. The CDR3 DNA reads as TGTGCCAGCTCACCACCGGGCAGGGGGGACTATGGCTACACCTTC. It encodes CASSPPGRGDYGYTF.

The V call is TRBV7-9, the J call TRBJ1-4, with 7 bases matching TRBD1. The V segment lost 5 bases and the J segment 4 bases; nucleotides outside the gene matches: 7. Germline CDR1 reads SEHNR; CDR2 reads FQNEAQ (reference sequence). The CDR3 extends over 15 amino acids. CDR3 in DNA: TGTGCCAGCAGCGCGGACAGGTGGGATAATGAAAAACTGTTTTTT. Its protein is CASSADRWDNEKLFF.

The rearrangement links TRBV7-8 to TRBJ2-7; possible D gene TRBD1, 6 bases. V was pared by 5 bases and J by 3 bases, with 11 bases between. The CDR3 sequence is 13 residues long. Germline V gene lookup returns CDR1 SGHVS and CDR2 FQNEAQ. The CDR3: CASSRTADYEQYF. CDR3 DNA: TGTGCCAGCAGCCGGACAGCCGACTACGAGCAGTACTTC.

The chain combines TRBV29-1 with TRBJ2-7, with 8 bases lining up with TRBD2. In germline, CDR1 is SQVTM, CDR2 ANQGSEA. CDR3 length: 12 residues. V was clipped by 5 bases and J by 3 bases; unmatched bases: 3. The DNA for the CDR3 is TGCAGCGTTCGGGGGGGAGGCTACGAGCAGTACTTC. Translated: CSVRGGGYEQYF.

This chain uses TRBV19 with TRBJ1-2, with D unresolved. CDR3 length: 13 residues. Deletions cut 5 bases from V and 8 bases from J, with 15 bases between. Germline lookup yields CDR1 LNHDA and CDR2 SQIVND (reference sequence). The CDR3 region has the DNA TGTGCCAGTAGTGCCCTAGATTCGCGGGGCTACACCTTC. It specifies CASSALDSRGYTF.

The sample holds a few counts of this clone. The chain joins TRBV18 to TRBJ1-1; tentatively, D is TRBD1 (6 bases). Between the trimmed V and J ends, which lost 1 base and 6 bases, there was a span of 6 bases. This CDR3 comprises 12 residues. Per germline, CDR1 KGHSH and CDR2 LQKENI. The CDR3 DNA follows: TGTGCCAGCTCACCACAGGGGGCTGAAGCTTTCTTT. This codes for CASSPQGAEAFF.

The rearrangement links TRBV6-6 to TRBJ1-1, with D possibly being TRBD1 (5 bases). V lost 5 bases to trimming and J lost 7 bases, with 17 bases between them. The CDR3 length is 14 residues. Germline V gene sequence: CDR1 MNHNY, CDR2 SVGAGI (reference sequence). CDR3 amino acids: CASSHLRAAGEAFF. In DNA form, the CDR3 reads TGTGCCAGCAGTCACCTCAGGGCGGCCGGTGAAGCTTTCTTT.

This rearrangement joins TRBV12-5 to TRBJ2-6; TRBD1 is a possible D gene (5 bases). The germline gives CDR1 LGHNT, CDR2 FRNRAP. The V end was cut by 8 bases, the J end by 1 base, with 15 bases between. The length of the CDR3 is 16 residues. The CDR3 nucleotides are TGTGCTAGTAAACCAGACAGACCATCTGGGGCCAACGTCCTGACTTTC. This codes for CASKPDRPSGANVLTF.

This clone was observed a few times. The chain carries TRBV5-1 and TRBJ2-7; D gene unclear. Trimming took 5 bases from V and 7 from J, leaving 16 bases between them. This CDR3 spans 13 amino acids. Looked up from germline, CDR1 is SGHRS and CDR2 is YFSETQ. Here the CDR3 reads CASSSLDIKEQYF. CDR3 bases: TGCGCCAGCAGTTCCCTTGACATCAAAGAGCAGTACTTC.

The chain carries TRBV7-2 and TRBJ2-3; D not resolved. CDR3 length equals 12 residues. Trimming cost V 6 bases and J 0 bases, with 4 bases left between them. Germline lookup yields CDR1 SGHTA and CDR2 FQGNSA. The CDR3 protein is CASSTSTDTQYF. As DNA, the CDR3 is TGTGCCAGCAGTACTAGCACAGATACGCAGTATTTT.

This clone was detected a few times. This rearrangement joins TRBV5-8 to TRBJ1-4; D gene ambiguous. The CDR3 has 13 amino acids. Germline CDR1 SGHTS, CDR2 YDEGEE. Trimming left V 6 bases short and J 7 bases short, with 13 bases between. The CDR3 protein is CASTRQLGEKLFF. CDR3 coding DNA: TGTGCCAGCACGAGGCAGCTGGGTGAAAAACTGTTTTTT.

This sequence joins TRBV6-1 and TRBJ2-1; D might be TRBD2 (5 bases). V was trimmed by 0 bases and J by 9 bases, leaving 12 bases between them. Germline V CDR1 and CDR2: MNHNS, SASEGT. The CDR3 loop spans 14 amino acids. CDR3 DNA sequence: TGTGCCAGCAGTGAAGCCGGAGGTAGCTTTGAGCAGTTCTTC. Translating gives CASSEAGGSFEQFF.

The V gene is TRBV2, the J gene TRBJ2-2, with D unresolved. CDR1 and CDR2 (germline): SNHLY, FYNNEI. With 6 bases removed from V and 5 bases from J, the gap between germline ends came to 7 bases. The CDR3 consists of 12 residues. The CDR3 sequence is CASRTRTGELFF. CDR3 nucleotide sequence: TGTGCCAGCAGGACGAGGACCGGGGAGCTGTTTTTT.

The chain recombines TRBV27 with TRBJ1-2; tentatively, D is TRBD1 (6 bases). From germline, CDR1 is MNHEY and CDR2 SMNVEV (reference sequence). This CDR3 has 15 amino acids. The V gene lost 3 bases and the J gene lost 4 bases, with 15 bases spanning the gap. CDR3 DNA sequence: TGTGCCAGCAGTTTGTCCGTGGGGGCTTTCTATGGCTACACCTTC. Translated: CASSLSVGAFYGYTF.